This TCR beta chain comes out of a study of T cells in Graves' hyperthyroidism and ophthalmopathy. The study's findings and limits: A 13 V-J signature model discriminated ophthalmopathy versus stable hyperthyroidism. A median about 7 months before onset, the model predicted ophthalmopathy.

There are 16 residues in the CDR3. V was clipped by 0 bases and J by 0 bases, with 11 bases between them. Germline assignment: CDR1 MNHNS and CDR2 SASEGT. RNA transcripts provided the source from which TCR beta CDR3 regions were amplified. First-round RT-PCR targeting the TCR CDR3 was performed with the HTBI primer set. One entry per CDR3 protein, called by TCRdb with MiXCR from the multiplex PCR reads. The sample has over 250,000 distinct CDR3 sequences, 25% to 30% seen once; the top ten hold approximately 25%. A note on this clonotype: What it binds is unknown.

The diagnoses drew upon clinical symptoms, serum thyroxine and TRAb, thyroid ultrasound and orbital computed tomography. The V gene is TRBV6-1, the J gene TRBJ1-2, with a possible D match to TRBD1 (6 bases). The sequence came from a man aged 40-49 years with Graves' hyperthyroidism that later progressed to Graves' ophthalmopathy. The specimen sequenced was blood. Written as DNA, the CDR3 is TGTGCCAGCAGTGAAGCGCCCCGGACAGCTAACTATGGCTACACCTTC. This gives the protein CASSEAPRTANYGYTF.